These T cell receptor beta chains were read from a single sample in a study of blood T cell repertoires in COVID-19. The method was immunoSEQ multiplex PCR; TCRdb's version includes in-frame clones alone and lacks a portion of them. This table holds roughly 300,000 clones, just over 90% found once. The sample was PBMCs or T cells enriched from blood (not recorded which). All receptors derive from a woman aged 40 to 50 with acute COVID-19. Each CDR3 is given with its conserved first and last residue. Each record gives: CDR3 protein, CDR3 DNA, J gene, V gene, clone size, CDR3 length, D gene. D genes are given only for firm matches. A clone size is listed for some rows: how often the clone was seen (once, few, many), or a class if it is expanded.

CASRRIATSYEQYF,TGCGCCAGCAGGCGGATAGCGACCTCCTACGAGCAGTACTTC,TRBJ2-7,TRBV5-1,-,14,-
CASSRLAGGPDTQYF,TGTGCCAGCTCACGACTAGCGGGGGGGCCAGATACGCAGTATTTT,TRBJ2-3,TRBV18,-,15,TRBD2
CASSLSRQGVPEAFF,TGTGCCAGCAGCCTAAGCCGACAGGGGGTACCTGAAGCTTTCTTT,TRBJ1-1,TRBV28,-,15,TRBD1
CASSIPGLAGTDTQYF,TGCGCCAGCAGCATTCCAGGACTAGCTGGCACAGATACGCAGTATTTT,TRBJ2-3,TRBV5-1,-,16,TRBD2
CASSLGGRTDTQYF,TGTGCCAGCAGCTTAGGGGGCCGCACAGATACGCAGTATTTT,TRBJ2-3,TRBV7-3,-,14,-
CASSFGQKGNTIYF,TGTGCCAGCAGCTTCGGACAGAAGGGAAACACCATATATTTT,TRBJ1-3,TRBV7-2,few,14,-
CASREPGGRTDTQYF,TGTGCCAGCAGGGAACCGGGGGGACGCACAGATACGCAGTATTTT,TRBJ2-3,TRBV5-4,-,15,TRBD2
CASSLGQSTDTQYF,TGTGCCAGCAGCTTAGGTCAGAGCACAGATACGCAGTATTTT,TRBJ2-3,TRBV7-8,-,14,-
CASSFPPGGNTIYF,TGTGCCAGCAGCTTTCCCCCAGGGGGAAACACCATATATTTT,TRBJ1-3,TRBV5-6,-,14,-
CASSLRTGGSGNTIYF,TGTGCCAGCAGCTTGAGGACAGGGGGCTCTGGAAACACCATATATTTT,TRBJ1-3,TRBV7-6,-,16,TRBD1
CASVRQGLPNEQFF,TGTGCCAGCGTTCGACAGGGGCTACCAAATGAGCAGTTCTTC,TRBJ2-1,TRBV2,-,14,TRBD1
CASSLVGGVSYEQYF,TGTGCCAGCAGCTTGGTAGGAGGGGTATCCTACGAGCAGTACTTC,TRBJ2-7,TRBV7-9,once,15,-
CASSLAVAGTGSDTQYF,TGTGCCAGCAGCTTAGCGGTAGCGGGAACAGGCTCAGATACGCAGTATTTT,TRBJ2-3,TRBV13,-,17,TRBD2
CASSKSGTGVGRGYTF,TGTGCCAGCAGCAAAAGTGGGACAGGGGTCGGTCGTGGCTACACCTTC,TRBJ1-2,TRBV27,-,16,TRBD1
CASSRKLNTEAFF,TGTGCCAGCAGTCGTAAGCTGAACACTGAAGCTTTCTTT,TRBJ1-1,TRBV2,-,13,-
CASSIDAGGPYEQFF,TGTGCCAGTAGTATAGATGCGGGAGGGCCCTATGAGCAGTTCTTC,TRBJ2-1,TRBV19,-,15,TRBD2
CASSLSTEETQYF,TGTGCCAGCAGCCTTTCGACAGAAGAGACCCAGTACTTC,TRBJ2-5,TRBV9,-,13,-
CASSLYRGEVNQPQHF,TGTGCCAGCAGCCTGTACAGGGGAGAGGTCAATCAGCCCCAGCATTTT,TRBJ1-5,TRBV5-6,-,16,TRBD1
CASSPGAGRSGNTIYF,TGCGCCAGCAGCCCAGGGGCCGGAAGGTCTGGAAACACCATATATTTT,TRBJ1-3,TRBV4-1,-,16,-
CSVGTSGGSKNIQYF,TGCAGCGTTGGGACTAGCGGGGGTTCCAAAAACATTCAGTACTTC,TRBJ2-4,TRBV29-1,-,15,TRBD2
CATRGGTSAANTGELFF,TGTGCCACCAGAGGAGGGACTAGCGCAGCGAACACCGGGGAGCTGTTTTTT,TRBJ2-2,TRBV24-1,-,17,TRBD2
CASSYGTSGYTDTQYF,TGTGCCAGCAGCTACGGGACTAGCGGGTACACAGATACGCAGTATTTT,TRBJ2-3,TRBV7-2,-,16,TRBD2
CASSRDSAYEQYF,TGTGCCAGCAGCCGGGACAGTGCCTACGAGCAGTACTTC,TRBJ2-7,TRBV4-2,-,13,TRBD1
CASSATGGSETQYF,TGTGCCAGCAGTGCGACAGGGGGCTCGGAGACCCAGTACTTC,TRBJ2-5,TRBV2,-,14,TRBD1
CASSQGLAGGRGEQYF,TGTGCCAGCAGCCAAGGGCTAGCGGGGGGGCGTGGGGAGCAGTACTTC,TRBJ2-7,TRBV4-2,once,16,TRBD2
CASSLKDRPNTIYF,TGTGCCAGCAGCCTAAAGGACAGGCCAAACACCATATATTTT,TRBJ1-3,TRBV7-2,-,14,TRBD1
CASSWGTTGELFF,TGTGCCAGCAGCTGGGGGACTACAGGGGAGCTGTTTTTT,TRBJ2-2,TRBV7-2,-,13,TRBD2
CASSWAGVGYEQYF,TGTGCCAGCAGTTGGGCGGGAGTAGGCTACGAGCAGTACTTC,TRBJ2-7,TRBV6-2/TRBV6-3,-,14,TRBD2
CAWALEFASPLHF,TGTGCCTGGGCTCTCGAGTTCGCTTCACCCCTCCACTTT,TRBJ1-6,TRBV30,-,13,-
CASSESSGINGNTIYF,TGTGCCAGCAGTGAGTCATCAGGGATCAATGGAAACACCATATATTTT,TRBJ1-3,TRBV2,-,16,-
CASSQAGGPGETQYF,TGTGCCAGCAGCCAGGCGGGAGGGCCCGGGGAGACCCAGTACTTC,TRBJ2-5,TRBV3-1/TRBV3-2,once,15,TRBD2
CASSPPSSGGVSNEQFF,TGTGCCAGCAGCCCCCCGAGTAGCGGGGGGGTGTCGAATGAGCAGTTCTTC,TRBJ2-1,TRBV21-1,-,17,-
CASRRGSNQPQHF,TGTGCCAGCCGAAGAGGGAGCAATCAGCCCCAGCATTTT,TRBJ1-5,TRBV12-3/TRBV12-4,-,13,-
CASRTGQGASGNTEAFF,TGTGCCAGTAGAACCGGACAGGGGGCATCCGGGAACACTGAAGCTTTCTTT,TRBJ1-1,TRBV19,-,17,TRBD1
CASSRGGNYGYTF,TGTGCCAGCAGTAGGGGGGGTAACTATGGCTACACCTTC,TRBJ1-2,TRBV27,few,13,-
CASSQDRPRAPPEQFF,TGCGCCAGCAGCCAAGATAGGCCCAGGGCTCCTCCCGAGCAGTTCTTC,TRBJ2-1,TRBV4-1,once,16,-
CASSERQGEKLFF,TGTGCCAGCAGCGAGCGACAGGGAGAAAAACTGTTTTTT,TRBJ1-4,TRBV9,-,13,TRBD1
CASSKCQGTNTEAFF,TGTGCCAGCAGCAAATGTCAGGGGACAAACACTGAAGCTTTCTTT,TRBJ1-1,TRBV21-1,once,15,-
CASSLTGGLVNYGYTF,TGCGCCAGCAGCTTGACAGGAGGGTTGGTTAACTATGGCTACACCTTC,TRBJ1-2,TRBV5-1,once,16,-